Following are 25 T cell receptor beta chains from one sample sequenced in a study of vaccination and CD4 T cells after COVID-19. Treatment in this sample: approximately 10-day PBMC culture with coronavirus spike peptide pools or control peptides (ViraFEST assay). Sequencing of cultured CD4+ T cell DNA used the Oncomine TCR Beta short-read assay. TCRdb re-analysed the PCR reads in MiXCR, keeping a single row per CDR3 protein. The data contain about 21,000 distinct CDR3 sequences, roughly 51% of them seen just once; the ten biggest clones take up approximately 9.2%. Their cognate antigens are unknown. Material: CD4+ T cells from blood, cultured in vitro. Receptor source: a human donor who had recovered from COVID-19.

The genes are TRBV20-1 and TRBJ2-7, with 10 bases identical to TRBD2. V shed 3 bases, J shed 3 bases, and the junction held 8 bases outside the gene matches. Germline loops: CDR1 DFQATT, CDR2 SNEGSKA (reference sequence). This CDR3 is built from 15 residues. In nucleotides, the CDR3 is TGCAGTGCTAGGGTGGCTGGACTAGCGGACTACGAGCAGTACTTC. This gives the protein CSARVAGLADYEQYF.

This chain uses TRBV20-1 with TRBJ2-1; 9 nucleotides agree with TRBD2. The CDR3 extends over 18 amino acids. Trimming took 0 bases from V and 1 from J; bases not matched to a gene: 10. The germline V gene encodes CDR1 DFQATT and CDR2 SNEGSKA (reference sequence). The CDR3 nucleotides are TGCAGTGCTAGAGACGGCGGGAGGGCCCGGGGGTCCTACAATGAGCAGTTCTTC. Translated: CSARDGGRARGSYNEQFF.

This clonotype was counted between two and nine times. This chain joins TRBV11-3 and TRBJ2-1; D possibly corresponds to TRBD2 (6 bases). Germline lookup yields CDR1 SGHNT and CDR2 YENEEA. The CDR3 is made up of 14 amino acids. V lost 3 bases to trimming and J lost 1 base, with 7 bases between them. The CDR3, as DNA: TGTGCCAGCAGCTTTGGGGGGTCCTACAATGAGCAGTTCTTC. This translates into CASSFGGSYNEQFF.

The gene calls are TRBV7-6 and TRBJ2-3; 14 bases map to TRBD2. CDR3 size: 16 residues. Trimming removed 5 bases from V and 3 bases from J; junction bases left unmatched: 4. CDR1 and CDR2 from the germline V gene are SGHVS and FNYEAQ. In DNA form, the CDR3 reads TGTGCCAGCAGCAAGGGACTAGCGGGAGCAACAGATACGCAGTATTTT. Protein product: CASSKGLAGATDTQYF.

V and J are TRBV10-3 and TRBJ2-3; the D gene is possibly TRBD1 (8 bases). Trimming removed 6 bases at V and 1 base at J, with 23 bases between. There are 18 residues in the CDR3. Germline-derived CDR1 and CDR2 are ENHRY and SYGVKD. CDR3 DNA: TGTGCCATCAGGTCCTCCAGGGGGCGGGGGATCGGCACAGATACGCAGTATTTT. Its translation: CAIRSSRGRGIGTDTQYF.

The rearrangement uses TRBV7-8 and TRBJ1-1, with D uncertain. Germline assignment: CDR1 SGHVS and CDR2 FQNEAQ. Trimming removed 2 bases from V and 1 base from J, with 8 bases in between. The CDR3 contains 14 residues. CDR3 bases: TGTGCCAGCAGCTTAAAACAGAGGAACACTGAAGCTTTCTTT. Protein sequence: CASSLKQRNTEAFF. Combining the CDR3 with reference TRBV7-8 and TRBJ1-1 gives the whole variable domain GAGVSQSPRYKVAKRGQDVALRCDPISGHVSLFWYQQALGQGPEFLTYFQNEAQLDKSGLPSDRFFAERPEGSVSTLKIQRTQQEDSAVYLCASSLKQRNTEAFFGQGTRLTVV.

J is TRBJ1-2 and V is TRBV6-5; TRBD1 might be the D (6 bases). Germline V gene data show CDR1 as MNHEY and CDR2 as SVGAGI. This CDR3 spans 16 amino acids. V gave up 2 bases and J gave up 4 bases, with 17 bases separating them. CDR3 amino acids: CASSYTTRGLGYGYTF. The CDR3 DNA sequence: TGTGCCAGCAGTTACACGACCAGGGGACTAGGCTATGGCTACACCTTC.

Here the CDR3 reads CASRKMGIYGYTF. The CDR3 DNA reads as TGTGCCAGTCGAAAGATGGGGATTTATGGCTACACCTTC. The chain combines TRBV21-1 with TRBJ1-2. TRBV21-1 is deemed a pseudogene. This CDR3 is built from 13 residues.

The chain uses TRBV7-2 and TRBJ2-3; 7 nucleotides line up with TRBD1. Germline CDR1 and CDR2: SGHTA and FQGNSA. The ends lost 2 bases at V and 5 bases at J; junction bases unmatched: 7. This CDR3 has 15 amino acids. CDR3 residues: CASSLQGVQGDTQYF. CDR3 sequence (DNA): TGTGCCAGCAGCTTACAGGGGGTCCAAGGAGATACGCAGTATTTT.

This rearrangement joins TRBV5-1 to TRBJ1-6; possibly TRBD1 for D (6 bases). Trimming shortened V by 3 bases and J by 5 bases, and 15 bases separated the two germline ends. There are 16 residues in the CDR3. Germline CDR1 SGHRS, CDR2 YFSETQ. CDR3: CASSWDTTYNNSPLHF. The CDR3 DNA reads TGCGCCAGCAGCTGGGACACCACTTATAATAATTCACCCCTCCACTTT.

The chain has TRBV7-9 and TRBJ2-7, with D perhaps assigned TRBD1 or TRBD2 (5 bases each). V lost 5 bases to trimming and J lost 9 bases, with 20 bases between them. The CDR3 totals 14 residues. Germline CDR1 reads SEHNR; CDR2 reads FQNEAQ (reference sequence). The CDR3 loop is CASSPRGHGSGQYF. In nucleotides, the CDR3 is TGTGCCAGCAGCCCCAGAGGACATGGGAGCGGGCAGTACTTC.

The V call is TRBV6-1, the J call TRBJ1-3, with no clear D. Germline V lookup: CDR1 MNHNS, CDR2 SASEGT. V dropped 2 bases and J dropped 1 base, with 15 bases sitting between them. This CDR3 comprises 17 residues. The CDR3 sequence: CASSERAGRFSGNTIYF. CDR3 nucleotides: TGTGCCAGCAGTGAAAGGGCAGGAAGGTTTTCTGGAAACACCATATATTTT.

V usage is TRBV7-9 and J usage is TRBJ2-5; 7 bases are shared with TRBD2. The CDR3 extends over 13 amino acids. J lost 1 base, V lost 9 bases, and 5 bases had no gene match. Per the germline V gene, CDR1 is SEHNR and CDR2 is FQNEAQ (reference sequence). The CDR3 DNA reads TGTGCCAGTCTACGGGGGGTCCAAGAGACCCAGTACTTC. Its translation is CASLRGVQETQYF.

CDR3 protein: CSASTSGDTDTQYF. The CDR3, as DNA: TGCAGTGCTTCTACTAGCGGGGATACAGATACGCAGTATTTT. J is TRBJ2-3 and V is TRBV20-1; 10 bases agree with TRBD2. The CDR3 has 14 amino acids. J lost 3 bases, V lost 5 bases, and 5 bases had no gene match. Germline values: CDR1 DFQATT, CDR2 SNEGSKA (reference sequence).

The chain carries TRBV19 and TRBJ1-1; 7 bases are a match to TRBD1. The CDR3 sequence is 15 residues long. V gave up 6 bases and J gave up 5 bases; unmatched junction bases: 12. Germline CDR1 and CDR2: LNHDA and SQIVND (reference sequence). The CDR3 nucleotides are TGTGCCAGTAGCCCCATGGAGGGGGCGCGTACTGAAGCTTTCTTT. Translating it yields CASSPMEGARTEAFF.

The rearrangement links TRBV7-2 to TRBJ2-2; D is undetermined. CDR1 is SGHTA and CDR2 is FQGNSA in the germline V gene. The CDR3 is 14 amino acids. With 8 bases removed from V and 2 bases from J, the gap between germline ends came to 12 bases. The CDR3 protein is CASERNSNTGELFF. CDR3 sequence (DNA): TGTGCCAGCGAAAGGAACTCCAACACCGGGGAGCTGTTTTTT.

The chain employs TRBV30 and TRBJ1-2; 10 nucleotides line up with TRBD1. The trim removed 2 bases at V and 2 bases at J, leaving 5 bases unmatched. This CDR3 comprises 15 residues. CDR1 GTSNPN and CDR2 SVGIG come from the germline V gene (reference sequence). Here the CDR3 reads CAWSLPTGGNYGYTF. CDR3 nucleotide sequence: TGTGCCTGGAGTCTTCCGACAGGGGGCAACTATGGCTACACCTTC.

The CDR3 here is CASSESGGQEYGYTF. The CDR3, as DNA: TGCGCCAGCAGTGAGTCCGGGGGGCAGGAGTATGGCTACACCTTC. This rearrangement joins TRBV10-2 to TRBJ1-2, with TRBD1 as a possible D gene (6 bases). Trimming cost V 0 bases and J 5 bases, with 13 bases left between them. Per the germline V gene, CDR1 is WSHSY and CDR2 is SAAADI. The CDR3 length is 15 residues.

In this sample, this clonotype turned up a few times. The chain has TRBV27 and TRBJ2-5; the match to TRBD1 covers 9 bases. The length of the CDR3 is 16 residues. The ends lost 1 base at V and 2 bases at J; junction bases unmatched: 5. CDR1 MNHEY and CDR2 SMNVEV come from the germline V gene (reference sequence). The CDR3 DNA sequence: TGTGCCAGCAGTTTATTCGGGACAGGGAATCAAGAGACCCAGTACTTC. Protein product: CASSLFGTGNQETQYF.

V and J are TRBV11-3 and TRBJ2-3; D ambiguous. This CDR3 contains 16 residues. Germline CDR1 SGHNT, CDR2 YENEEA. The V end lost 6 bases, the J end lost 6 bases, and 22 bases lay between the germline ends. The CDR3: CASSRAFSGPDDTQYF. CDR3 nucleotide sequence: TGTGCCAGCAGTCGTGCCTTCTCCGGGCCCGATGATACGCAGTATTTT.

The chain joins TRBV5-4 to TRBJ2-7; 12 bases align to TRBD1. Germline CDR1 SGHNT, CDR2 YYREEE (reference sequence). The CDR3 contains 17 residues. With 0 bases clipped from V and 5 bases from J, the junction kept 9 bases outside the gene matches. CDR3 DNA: TGTGCCAGCAGCTTGGCCGGGACAGGGGGCGGGTTAAACGAGCAGTACTTC. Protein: CASSLAGTGGGLNEQYF.

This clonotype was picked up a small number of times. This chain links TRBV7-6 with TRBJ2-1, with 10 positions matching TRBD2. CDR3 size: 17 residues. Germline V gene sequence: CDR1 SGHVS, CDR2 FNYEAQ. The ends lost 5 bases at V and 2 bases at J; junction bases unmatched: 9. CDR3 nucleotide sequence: TGTGCCAGCAGCACTTACGGACTAGCGGACGCCTACAATGAGCAGTTCTTC. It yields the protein CASSTYGLADAYNEQFF.

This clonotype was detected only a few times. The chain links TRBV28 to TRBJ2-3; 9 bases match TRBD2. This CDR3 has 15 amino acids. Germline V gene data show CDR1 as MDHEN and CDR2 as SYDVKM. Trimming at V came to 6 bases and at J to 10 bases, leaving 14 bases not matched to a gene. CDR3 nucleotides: TGTGCCAGCAGGATAGCGGGAGAAGGGGTGCAGGCGCAGTATTTT. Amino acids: CASRIAGEGVQAQYF.

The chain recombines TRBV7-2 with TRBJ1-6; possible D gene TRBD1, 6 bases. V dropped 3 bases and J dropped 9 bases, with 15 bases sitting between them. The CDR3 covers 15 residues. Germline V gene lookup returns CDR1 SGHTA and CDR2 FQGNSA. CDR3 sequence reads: CASSLGGASGSPLHF. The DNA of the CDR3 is TGTGCCAGCAGCTTGGGGGGGGCTAGCGGTTCACCCCTCCACTTT.

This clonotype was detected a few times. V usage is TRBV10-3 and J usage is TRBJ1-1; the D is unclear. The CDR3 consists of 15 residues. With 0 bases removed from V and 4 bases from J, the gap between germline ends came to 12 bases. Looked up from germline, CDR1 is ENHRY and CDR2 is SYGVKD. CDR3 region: CAISESSGLVTEAFF. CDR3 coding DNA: TGTGCCATCAGTGAGTCCTCGGGCCTGGTCACTGAAGCTTTCTTT.